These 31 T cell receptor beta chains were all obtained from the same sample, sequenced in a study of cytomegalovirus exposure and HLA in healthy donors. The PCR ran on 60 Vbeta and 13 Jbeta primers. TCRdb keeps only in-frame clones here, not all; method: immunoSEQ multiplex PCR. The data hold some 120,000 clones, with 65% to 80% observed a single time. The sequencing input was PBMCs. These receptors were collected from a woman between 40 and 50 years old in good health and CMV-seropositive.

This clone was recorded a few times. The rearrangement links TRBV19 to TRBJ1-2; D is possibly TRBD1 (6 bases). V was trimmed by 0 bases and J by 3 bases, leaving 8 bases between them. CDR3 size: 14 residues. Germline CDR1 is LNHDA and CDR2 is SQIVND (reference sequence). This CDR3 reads CASSIDRTDYGYTF. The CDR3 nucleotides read TGTGCCAGTAGTATAGACCGGACAGACTATGGCTACACCTTC. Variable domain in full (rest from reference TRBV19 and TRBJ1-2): DGGITQSPKYLFRKEGQNVTLSCEQNLNHDAMYWYRQDPGQGLRLIYYSQIVNDFQKGDIAEGYSVSREKKESFPLTVTSAQKNPTAFYLCASSIDRTDYGYTFGSGTRLTVV.

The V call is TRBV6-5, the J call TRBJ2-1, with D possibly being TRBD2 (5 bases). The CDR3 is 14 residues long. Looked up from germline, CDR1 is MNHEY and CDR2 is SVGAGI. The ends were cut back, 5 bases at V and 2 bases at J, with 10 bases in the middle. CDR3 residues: CASSQRGPYNEQFF. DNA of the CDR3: TGTGCCAGCAGTCAAAGAGGGCCCTACAATGAGCAGTTCTTC.

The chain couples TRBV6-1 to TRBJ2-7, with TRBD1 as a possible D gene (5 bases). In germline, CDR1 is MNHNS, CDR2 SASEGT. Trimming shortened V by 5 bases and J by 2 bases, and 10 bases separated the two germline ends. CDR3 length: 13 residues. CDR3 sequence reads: CASSQGWPYEQYF. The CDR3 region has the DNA TGTGCCAGCAGTCAGGGTTGGCCCTACGAGCAGTACTTC.

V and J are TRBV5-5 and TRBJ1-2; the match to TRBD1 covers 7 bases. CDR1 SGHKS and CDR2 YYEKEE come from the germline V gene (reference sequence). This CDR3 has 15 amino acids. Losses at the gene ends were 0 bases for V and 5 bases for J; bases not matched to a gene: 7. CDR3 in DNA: TGTGCCAGCAGCTTGGGCAGGTGGACAGGATATGGCTACACCTTC. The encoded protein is CASSLGRWTGYGYTF.

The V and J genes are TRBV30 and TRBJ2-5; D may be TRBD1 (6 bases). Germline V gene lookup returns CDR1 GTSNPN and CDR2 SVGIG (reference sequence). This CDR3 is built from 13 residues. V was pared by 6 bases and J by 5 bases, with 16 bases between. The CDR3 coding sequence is TGTGCCTGTTCAGGGGATCTAAAGGAGACCCAGTACTTC. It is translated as CACSGDLKETQYF.

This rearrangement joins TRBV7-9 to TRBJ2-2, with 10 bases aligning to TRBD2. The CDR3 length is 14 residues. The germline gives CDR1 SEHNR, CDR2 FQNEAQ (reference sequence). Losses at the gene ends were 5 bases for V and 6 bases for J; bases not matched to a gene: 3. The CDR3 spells CASSQGLASGELFF. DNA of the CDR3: TGTGCCAGCAGCCAGGGACTAGCGTCCGGGGAGCTGTTTTTT. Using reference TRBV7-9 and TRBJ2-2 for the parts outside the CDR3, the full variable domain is DTGVSQNPRHKITKRGQNVTFRCDPISEHNRLYWYRQTLGQGPEFLTYFQNEAQLEKSRLLSDRFSAERPKGSFSTLEIQRTEQGDSAMYLCASSQGLASGELFFGEGSRLTVL.

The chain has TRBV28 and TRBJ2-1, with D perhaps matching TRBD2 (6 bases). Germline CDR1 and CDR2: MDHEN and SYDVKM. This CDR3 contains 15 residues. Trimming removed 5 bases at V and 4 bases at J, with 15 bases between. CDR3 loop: CASSPRRAPYNEQFF. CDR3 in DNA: TGTGCCAGCAGTCCCCGGAGGGCCCCTTACAATGAGCAGTTCTTC.

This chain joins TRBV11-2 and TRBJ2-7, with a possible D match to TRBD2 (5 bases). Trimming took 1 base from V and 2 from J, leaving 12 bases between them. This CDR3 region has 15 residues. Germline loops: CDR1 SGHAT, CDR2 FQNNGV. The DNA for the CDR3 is TGTGCCAGCAGCTTAGCGGACTCCGGACCCTACGAGCAGTACTTC. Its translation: CASSLADSGPYEQYF.

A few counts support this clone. CDR3 sequence: CASSGETGAFLNTEAFF. CDR3 in DNA: TGTGCCAGCAGCGGCGAGACAGGGGCTTTTTTGAACACTGAAGCTTTCTTT. The V and J genes are TRBV2 and TRBJ1-1; 8 bases are a match to TRBD1. Germline loops: CDR1 SNHLY, CDR2 FYNNEI. With 6 bases clipped from V and 0 bases from J, the junction kept 12 bases outside the gene matches. The CDR3 has 17 amino acids.

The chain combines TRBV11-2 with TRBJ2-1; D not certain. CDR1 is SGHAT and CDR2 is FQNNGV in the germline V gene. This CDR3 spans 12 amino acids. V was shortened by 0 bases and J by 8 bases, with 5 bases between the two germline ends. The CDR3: CASSLDRDEQFF. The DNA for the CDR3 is TGTGCCAGCAGCTTAGATCGGGATGAGCAGTTCTTC.

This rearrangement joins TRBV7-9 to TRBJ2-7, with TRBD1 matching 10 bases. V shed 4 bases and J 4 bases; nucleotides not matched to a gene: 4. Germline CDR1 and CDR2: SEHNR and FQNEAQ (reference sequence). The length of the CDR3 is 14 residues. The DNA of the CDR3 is TGTGCCAGCAGCTCCCGACAGGGGGCATACGAGCAGTACTTC. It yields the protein CASSSRQGAYEQYF.

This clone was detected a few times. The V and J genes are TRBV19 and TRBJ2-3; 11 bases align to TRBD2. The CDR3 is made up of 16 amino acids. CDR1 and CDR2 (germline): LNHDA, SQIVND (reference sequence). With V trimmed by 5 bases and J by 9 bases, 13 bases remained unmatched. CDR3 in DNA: TGTGCCAGTAGTTCCTTAGCGGGAGGGCCGTCTCGAACGCAGTATTTT. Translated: CASSSLAGGPSRTQYF.

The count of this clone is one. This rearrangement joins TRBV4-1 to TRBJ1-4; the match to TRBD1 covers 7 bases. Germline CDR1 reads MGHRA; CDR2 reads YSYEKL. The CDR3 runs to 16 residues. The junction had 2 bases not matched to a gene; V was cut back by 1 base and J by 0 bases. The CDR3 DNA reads TGCGCCAGCAGCCAAGTTGGGACAGCAACTAATGAAAAACTGTTTTTT. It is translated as CASSQVGTATNEKLFF.

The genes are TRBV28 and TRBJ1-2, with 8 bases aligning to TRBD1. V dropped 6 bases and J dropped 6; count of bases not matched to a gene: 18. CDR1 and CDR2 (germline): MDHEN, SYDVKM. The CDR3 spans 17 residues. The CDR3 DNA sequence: TGTGCCAGCAGCTCCCTCCCCCCGCTGACAGGGGAGGATGGCTACACCTTC. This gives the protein CASSSLPPLTGEDGYTF.

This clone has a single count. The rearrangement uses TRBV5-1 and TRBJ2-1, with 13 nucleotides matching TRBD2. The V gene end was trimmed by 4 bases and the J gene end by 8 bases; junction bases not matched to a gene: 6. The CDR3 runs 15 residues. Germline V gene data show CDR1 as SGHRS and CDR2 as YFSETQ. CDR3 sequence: CASSPRTSGGDEQFF. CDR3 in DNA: TGCGCCAGCAGCCCGAGGACTAGCGGGGGCGATGAGCAGTTCTTC. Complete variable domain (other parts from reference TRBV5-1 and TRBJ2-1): KAGVTQTPRYLIKTRGQQVTLSCSPISGHRSVSWYQQTPGQGLQFLFEYFSETQRNKGNFPGRFSGRQFSNSRSEMNVSTLELGDSALYLCASSPRTSGGDEQFFGPGTRLTVL.

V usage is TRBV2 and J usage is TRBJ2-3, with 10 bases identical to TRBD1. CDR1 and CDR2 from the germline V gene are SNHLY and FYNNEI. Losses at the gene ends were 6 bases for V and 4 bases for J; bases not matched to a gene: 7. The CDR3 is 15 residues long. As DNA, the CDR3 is TGTGCCAGCAGATTGGACAGGGGGAGGGCAGATACGCAGTATTTT. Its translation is CASRLDRGRADTQYF.

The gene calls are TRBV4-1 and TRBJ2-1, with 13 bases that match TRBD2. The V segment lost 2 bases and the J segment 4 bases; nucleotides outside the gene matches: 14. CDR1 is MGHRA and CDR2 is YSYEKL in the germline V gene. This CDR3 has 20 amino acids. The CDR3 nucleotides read TGCGCCAGCAGCCAAATCGGACTAGCGGGAGTAAAGATGGGGTACAATGAGCAGTTCTTC. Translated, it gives CASSQIGLAGVKMGYNEQFF.

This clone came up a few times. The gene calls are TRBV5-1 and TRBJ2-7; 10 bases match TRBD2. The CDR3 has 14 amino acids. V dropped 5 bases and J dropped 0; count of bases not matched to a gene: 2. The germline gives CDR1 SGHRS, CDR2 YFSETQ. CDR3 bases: TGCGCCAGCAGGCCTAGCGGGGGCTCCTACGAGCAGTACTTC. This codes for CASRPSGGSYEQYF.

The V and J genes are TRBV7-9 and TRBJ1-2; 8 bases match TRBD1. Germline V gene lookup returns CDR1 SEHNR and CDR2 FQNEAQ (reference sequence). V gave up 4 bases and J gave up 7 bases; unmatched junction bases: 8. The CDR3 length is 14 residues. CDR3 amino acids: CASSSPTGEPGYTF. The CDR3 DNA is TGTGCCAGCAGCTCACCGACAGGGGAACCTGGCTACACCTTC. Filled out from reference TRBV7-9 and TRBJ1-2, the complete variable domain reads DTGVSQNPRHKITKRGQNVTFRCDPISEHNRLYWYRQTLGQGPEFLTYFQNEAQLEKSRLLSDRFSAERPKGSFSTLEIQRTEQGDSAMYLCASSSPTGEPGYTFGSGTRLTVV.

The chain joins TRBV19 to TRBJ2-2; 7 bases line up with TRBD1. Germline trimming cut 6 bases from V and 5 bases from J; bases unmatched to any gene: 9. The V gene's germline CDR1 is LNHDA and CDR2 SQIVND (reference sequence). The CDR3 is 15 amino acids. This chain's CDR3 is CASSTRDRITGELFF. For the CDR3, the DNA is TGTGCCAGTAGCACCAGGGACAGAATTACCGGGGAGCTGTTTTTT.

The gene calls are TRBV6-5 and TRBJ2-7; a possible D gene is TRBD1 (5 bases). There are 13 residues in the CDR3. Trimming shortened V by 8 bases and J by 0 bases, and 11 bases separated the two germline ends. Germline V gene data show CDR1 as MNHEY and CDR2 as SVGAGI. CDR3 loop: CASGHRSSYEQYF. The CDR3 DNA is TGTGCCAGCGGACACCGAAGCTCCTACGAGCAGTACTTC.

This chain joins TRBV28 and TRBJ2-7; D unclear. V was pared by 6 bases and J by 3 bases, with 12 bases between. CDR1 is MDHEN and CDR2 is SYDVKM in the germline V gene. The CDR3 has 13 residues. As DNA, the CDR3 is TGTGCCAGCAGGCCAGATTGGAGCTACGAGCAGTACTTC. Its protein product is CASRPDWSYEQYF.

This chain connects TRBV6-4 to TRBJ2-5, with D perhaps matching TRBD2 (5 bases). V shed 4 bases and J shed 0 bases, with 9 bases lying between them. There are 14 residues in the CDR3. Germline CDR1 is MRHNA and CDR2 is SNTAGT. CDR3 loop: CASSGLSDQETQYF. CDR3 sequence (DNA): TGTGCCAGCAGTGGACTATCGGACCAAGAGACCCAGTACTTC.

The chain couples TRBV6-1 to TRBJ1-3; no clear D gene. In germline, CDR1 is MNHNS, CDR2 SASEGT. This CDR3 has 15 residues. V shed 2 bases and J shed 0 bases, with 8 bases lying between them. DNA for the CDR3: TGTGCCAGCAGTGAACAGGCGAGCTCTGGAAACACCATATATTTT. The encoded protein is CASSEQASSGNTIYF.

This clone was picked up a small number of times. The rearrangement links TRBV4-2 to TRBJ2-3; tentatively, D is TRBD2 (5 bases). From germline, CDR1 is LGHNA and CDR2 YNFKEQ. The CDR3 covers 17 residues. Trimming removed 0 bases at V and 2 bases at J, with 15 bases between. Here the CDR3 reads CASSQDRASSLTDTQYF. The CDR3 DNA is TGTGCCAGCAGCCAAGATAGGGCTAGCTCACTCACAGATACGCAGTATTTT.

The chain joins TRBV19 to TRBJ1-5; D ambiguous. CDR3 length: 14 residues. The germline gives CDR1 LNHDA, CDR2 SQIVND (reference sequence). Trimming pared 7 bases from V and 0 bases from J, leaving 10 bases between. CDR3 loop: CASTGSFSNQPQHF. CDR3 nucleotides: TGTGCCAGTACCGGGAGCTTTAGCAATCAGCCCCAGCATTTT.

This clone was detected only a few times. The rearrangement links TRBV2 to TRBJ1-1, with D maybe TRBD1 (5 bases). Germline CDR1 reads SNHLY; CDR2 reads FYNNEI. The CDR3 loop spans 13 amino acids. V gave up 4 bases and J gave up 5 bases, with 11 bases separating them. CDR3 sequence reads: CASSVRDGTEAFF. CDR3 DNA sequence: TGTGCCAGCAGTGTCAGGGATGGTACTGAAGCTTTCTTT.

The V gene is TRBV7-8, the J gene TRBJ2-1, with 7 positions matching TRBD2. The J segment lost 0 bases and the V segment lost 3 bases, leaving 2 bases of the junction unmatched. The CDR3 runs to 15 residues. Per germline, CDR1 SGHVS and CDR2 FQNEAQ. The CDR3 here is CASSLGLNSYNEQFF. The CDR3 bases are TGTGCCAGCAGCTTGGGACTAAACTCCTACAATGAGCAGTTCTTC.

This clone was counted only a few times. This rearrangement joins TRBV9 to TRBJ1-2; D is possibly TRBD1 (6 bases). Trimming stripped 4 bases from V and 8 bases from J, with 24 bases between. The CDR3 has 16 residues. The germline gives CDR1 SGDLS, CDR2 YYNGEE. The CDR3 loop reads CASSPNPHRAGEGYTF. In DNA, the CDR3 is TGTGCCAGCAGCCCCAACCCCCACAGGGCGGGAGAGGGCTACACCTTC.

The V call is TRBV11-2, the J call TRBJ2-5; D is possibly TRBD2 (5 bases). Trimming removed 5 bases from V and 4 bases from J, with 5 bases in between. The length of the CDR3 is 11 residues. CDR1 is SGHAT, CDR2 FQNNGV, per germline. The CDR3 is CASSSGETQYF. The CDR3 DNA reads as TGTGCCAGCAGCAGCGGAGAGACCCAGTACTTC.

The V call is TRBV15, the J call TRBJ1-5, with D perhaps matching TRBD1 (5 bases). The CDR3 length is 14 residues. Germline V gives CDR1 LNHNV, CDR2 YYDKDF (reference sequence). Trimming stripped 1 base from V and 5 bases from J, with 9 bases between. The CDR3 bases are TGTGCCACCAGCAGAGGCAGGGTGGATCAGCCCCAGCATTTT. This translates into CATSRGRVDQPQHF.